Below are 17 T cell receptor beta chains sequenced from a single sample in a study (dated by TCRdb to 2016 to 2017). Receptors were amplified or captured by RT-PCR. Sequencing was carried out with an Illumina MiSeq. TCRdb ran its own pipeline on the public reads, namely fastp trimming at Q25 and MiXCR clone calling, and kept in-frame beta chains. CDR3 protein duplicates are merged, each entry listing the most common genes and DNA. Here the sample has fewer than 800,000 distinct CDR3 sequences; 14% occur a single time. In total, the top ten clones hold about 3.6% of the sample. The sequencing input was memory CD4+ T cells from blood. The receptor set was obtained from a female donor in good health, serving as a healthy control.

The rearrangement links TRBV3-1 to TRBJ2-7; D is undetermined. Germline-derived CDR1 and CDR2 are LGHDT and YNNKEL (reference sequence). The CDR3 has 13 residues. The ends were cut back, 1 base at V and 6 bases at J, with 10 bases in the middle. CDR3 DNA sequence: TGTGCCAGCAGCCAAGGATCTCCCTCCGAGCAGTACTTC. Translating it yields CASSQGSPSEQYF.

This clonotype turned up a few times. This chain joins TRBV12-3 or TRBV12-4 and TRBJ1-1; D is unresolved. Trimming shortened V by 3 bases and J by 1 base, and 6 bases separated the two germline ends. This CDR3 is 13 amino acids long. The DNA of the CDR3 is TGTGCCAGCAGTTTTTTACCGAACACTGAAGCTTTCTTT. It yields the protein CASSFLPNTEAFF.

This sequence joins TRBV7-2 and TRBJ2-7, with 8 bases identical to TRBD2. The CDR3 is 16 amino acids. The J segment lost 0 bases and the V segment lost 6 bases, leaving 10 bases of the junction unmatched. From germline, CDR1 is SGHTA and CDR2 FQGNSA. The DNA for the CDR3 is TGTGCCAGCAGAAAAGGGCTGGGGACTAGCTCCTACGAGCAGTACTTC. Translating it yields CASRKGLGTSSYEQYF.

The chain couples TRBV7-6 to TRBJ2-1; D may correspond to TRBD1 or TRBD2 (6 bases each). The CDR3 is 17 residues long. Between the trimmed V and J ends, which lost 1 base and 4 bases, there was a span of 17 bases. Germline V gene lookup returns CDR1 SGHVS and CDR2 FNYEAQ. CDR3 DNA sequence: TGTGCCAGCAGCTTAGGGGGTAGACAGGAGGGATACAATGAGCAGTTCTTC. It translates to CASSLGGRQEGYNEQFF.

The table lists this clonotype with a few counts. This CDR3 is CASSQDVGVTGELFF. The CDR3 DNA follows: TGCGCCAGCAGCCAAGACGTTGGGGTCACCGGGGAGCTGTTTTTT. The chain uses TRBV4-1 and TRBJ2-2, with D hard to call. The CDR3 is 15 residues long. Germline V gene lookup returns CDR1 MGHRA and CDR2 YSYEKL. The ends were cut back, 0 bases at V and 4 bases at J, with 9 bases in the middle.

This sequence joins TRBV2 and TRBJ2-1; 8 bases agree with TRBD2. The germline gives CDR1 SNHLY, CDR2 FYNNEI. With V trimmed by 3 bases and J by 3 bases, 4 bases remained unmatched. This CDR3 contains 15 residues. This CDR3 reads CASSDSGGIYNEQFF. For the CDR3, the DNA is TGTGCCAGCAGTGACAGCGGGGGAATCTACAATGAGCAGTTCTTC.

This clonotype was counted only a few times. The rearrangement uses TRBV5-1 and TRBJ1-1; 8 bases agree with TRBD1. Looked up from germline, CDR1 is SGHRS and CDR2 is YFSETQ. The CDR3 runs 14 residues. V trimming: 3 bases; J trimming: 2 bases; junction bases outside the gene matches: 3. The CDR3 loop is CASSSTGDNTEAFF. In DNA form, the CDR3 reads TGCGCCAGCAGCTCGACAGGGGATAACACTGAAGCTTTCTTT.

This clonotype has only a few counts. The CDR3 loop reads CASSIGAGQEYGYTF. The CDR3 nucleotides read TGTGCCAGTAGTATAGGAGCTGGACAGGAATATGGCTACACCTTC. This chain joins TRBV19 and TRBJ1-2, with 7 bases lining up with TRBD1. CDR1 and CDR2 (germline): LNHDA, SQIVND (reference sequence). The J segment lost 5 bases and the V segment lost 1 base, leaving 7 bases of the junction unmatched. This CDR3 contains 15 residues.

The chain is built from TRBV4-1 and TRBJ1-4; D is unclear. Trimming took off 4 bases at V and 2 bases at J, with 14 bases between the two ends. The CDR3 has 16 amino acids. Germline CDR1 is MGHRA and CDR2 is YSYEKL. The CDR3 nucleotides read TGCGCCAGCAGCCCACGTTTCCGGGCGACTAATGAAAAACTGTTTTTT. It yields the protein CASSPRFRATNEKLFF.

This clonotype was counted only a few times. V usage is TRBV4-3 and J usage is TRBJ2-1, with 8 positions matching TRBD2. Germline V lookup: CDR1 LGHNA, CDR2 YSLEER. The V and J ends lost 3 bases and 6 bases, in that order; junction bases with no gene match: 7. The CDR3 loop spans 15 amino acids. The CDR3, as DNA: TGCGCCAGCAGCCATTTAGGACTAGCCCGCAATGAGCAGTTCTTC. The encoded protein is CASSHLGLARNEQFF.

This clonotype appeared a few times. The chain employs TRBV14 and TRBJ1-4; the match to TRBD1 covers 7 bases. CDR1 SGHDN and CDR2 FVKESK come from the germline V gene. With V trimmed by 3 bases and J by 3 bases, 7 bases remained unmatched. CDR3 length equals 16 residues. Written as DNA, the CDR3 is TGTGCCAGCAGCCAGAGAAGGGGGCTCGCTAATGAAAAACTGTTTTTT. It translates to CASSQRRGLANEKLFF.

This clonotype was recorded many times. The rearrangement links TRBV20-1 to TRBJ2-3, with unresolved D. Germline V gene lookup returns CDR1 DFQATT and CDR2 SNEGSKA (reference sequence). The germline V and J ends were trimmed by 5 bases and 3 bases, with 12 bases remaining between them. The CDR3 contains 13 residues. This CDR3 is CSAPSAGTDTQYF. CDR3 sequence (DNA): TGCAGTGCTCCCTCGGCCGGGACAGATACGCAGTATTTT.

DNA of the CDR3: TGTGCCACCGGGAGGGGACTAGCGGGAAACAATGAGCAGTTCTTC. It encodes CATGRGLAGNNEQFF. This chain connects TRBV27 to TRBJ2-1; 13 bases line up with TRBD2. Germline V lookup: CDR1 MNHEY, CDR2 SMNVEV (reference sequence). J gave up 5 bases and V 10 bases, and 8 bases lay outside the gene matches. The CDR3 loop spans 15 amino acids.

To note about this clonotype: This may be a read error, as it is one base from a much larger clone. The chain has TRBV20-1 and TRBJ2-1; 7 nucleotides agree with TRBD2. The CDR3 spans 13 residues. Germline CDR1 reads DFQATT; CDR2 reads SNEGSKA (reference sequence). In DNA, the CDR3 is TGCGGTGCTTCACTAGCGAACCACAATGAGCAGTTCTTC. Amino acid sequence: CGASLANHNEQFF.

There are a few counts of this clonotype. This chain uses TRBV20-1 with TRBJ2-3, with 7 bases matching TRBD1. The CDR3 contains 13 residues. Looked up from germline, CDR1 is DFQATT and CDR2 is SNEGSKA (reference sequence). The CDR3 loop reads CSKTGESTDTQYF. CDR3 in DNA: TGCAGCAAAACAGGGGAGAGCACAGATACGCAGTATTTT.

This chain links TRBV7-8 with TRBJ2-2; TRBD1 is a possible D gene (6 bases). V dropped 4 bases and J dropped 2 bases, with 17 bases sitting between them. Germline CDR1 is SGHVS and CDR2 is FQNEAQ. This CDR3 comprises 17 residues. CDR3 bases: TGTGCCAGCAGCTCAGTTTCCGGGACACTTAACACCGGGGAGCTGTTTTTT. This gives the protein CASSSVSGTLNTGELFF.

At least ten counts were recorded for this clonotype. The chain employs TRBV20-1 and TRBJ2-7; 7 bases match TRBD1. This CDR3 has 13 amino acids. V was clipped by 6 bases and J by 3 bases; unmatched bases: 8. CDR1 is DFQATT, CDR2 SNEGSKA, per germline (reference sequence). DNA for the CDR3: TGCAGTGCGTTCCGGGACAGTGGCTACGAGCAGTACTTC. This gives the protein CSAFRDSGYEQYF.